This note documents a single T cell receptor beta chain sequence. These data belong to a study of T cell responses to AZD1222 COVID-19 vaccine. The CDR3 runs 14 residues. V lost 3 bases, J lost 5 bases, and 8 bases lay in between. Germline V lookup: CDR1 LGHDT, CDR2 YNNKEL (reference sequence). Method: immunoSEQ multiplex PCR; TCRdb's copy keeps in-frame clones and lacks some. The data contain about 94,000 clones, around 84% of them singletons. The genes are TRBV3-1 (or the pseudogene TRBV3-2) and TRBJ1-6; D remains unclear. The TCR was taken from an adult who received the AZD1222 COVID-19 vaccine. This sample comprised peripheral blood, obtained 28 days after the second AZD1222 dose. CDR3 region: CASSHSANNSPLHF. CDR3 in DNA: TGTGCCAGCAGCCATTCCGCTAATAATTCACCCCTCCACTTT.